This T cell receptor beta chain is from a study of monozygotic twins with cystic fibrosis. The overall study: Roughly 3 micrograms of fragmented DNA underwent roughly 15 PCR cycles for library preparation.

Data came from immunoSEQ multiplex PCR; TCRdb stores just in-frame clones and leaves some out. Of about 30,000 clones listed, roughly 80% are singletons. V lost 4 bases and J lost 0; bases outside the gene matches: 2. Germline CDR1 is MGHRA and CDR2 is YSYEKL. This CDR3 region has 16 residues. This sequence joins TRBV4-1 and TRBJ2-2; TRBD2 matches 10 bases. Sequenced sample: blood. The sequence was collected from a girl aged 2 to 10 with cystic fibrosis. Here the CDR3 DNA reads TGCGCCAGCAGCCCCCTAGCGGGAGCGAACACCGGGGAGCTGTTTTTT. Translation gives CASSPLAGANTGELFF.